A selection of T cell receptor beta chains follows, all from one sample in a study of shared clonotypes between healthy human individuals. TCRdb's table, derived via immunoSEQ multiplex PCR, lists solely in-frame clones and lacks some. The data hold 2 million to 2.5 million clones, with 90% to 95% observed a single time. Sequenced material: naive CD4+ T cells from PBMCs. These receptors were collected from a man between 18 and 29 years old in good health. Some clones in this sample may be carry-over from other donors' samples. CDR3s include the opening cysteine and the closing phenylalanine or tryptophan. The D gene is left open where the match is weak. Where a row states a size, it is once, few, many or the class of an expanded clone; other rows omit it.

D: .; size: .; V: TRBV7-3; J: TRBJ1-1; CDR3: CASSGRGRGEAFF; DNA: TGTGCCAGCAGCGGTAGGGGTCGGGGTGAAGCTTTCTTT
D: .; size: .; V: TRBV11-2; J: TRBJ1-2; CDR3: CASSLTEYYGYTF; DNA: TGTGCCAGCAGCTTAACAGAGTACTATGGCTACACCTTC
D: TRBD1; size: .; V: TRBV18; J: TRBJ2-3; CDR3: CASSPGQGSTDTQYF; DNA: TGTGCCAGCTCACCCGGACAGGGTAGCACAGATACGCAGTATTTT
D: .; size: .; V: TRBV5-1; J: TRBJ1-1; CDR3: CASSAAKAPGGQNTEAFF; DNA: TGCGCCAGCAGCGCGGCCAAGGCGCCGGGGGGGCAGAACACTGAAGCTTTCTTT
D: TRBD2; size: .; V: TRBV5-4; J: TRBJ2-1; CDR3: CASSPSGRPGDEQFF; DNA: TGTGCCAGCAGCCCTAGCGGGAGGCCGGGGGATGAGCAGTTCTTC
D: TRBD2; size: .; V: TRBV9; J: TRBJ2-7; CDR3: CASSVGLAGSEQYF; DNA: TGTGCCAGCAGCGTAGGACTAGCGGGATCCGAGCAGTACTTC
D: TRBD1; size: few; V: TRBV6-5; J: TRBJ1-5; CDR3: CASKMDRGLNQPQHF; DNA: TGTGCCAGCAAGATGGACAGGGGGCTCAATCAGCCCCAGCATTTT
D: .; size: .; V: TRBV6-1; J: TRBJ2-2; CDR3: CASSLQGRYTGELFF; DNA: TGTGCCAGCAGTTTACAGGGGAGGTACACCGGGGAGCTGTTTTTT
D: TRBD1; size: .; V: TRBV12-5; J: TRBJ1-2; CDR3: CASALGTGANYGYTF; DNA: TGTGCTAGTGCCCTAGGGACAGGGGCTAACTATGGCTACACCTTC
D: .; size: .; V: TRBV28; J: TRBJ1-3; CDR3: CASSPRSPNTIYF; DNA: TGTGCCAGCAGTCCACGCAGCCCCAACACCATATATTTT
D: .; size: .; V: TRBV7-3; J: TRBJ1-1; CDR3: CASSLLGSLSTEAFF; DNA: TGTGCCAGCAGCTTATTAGGTTCCCTAAGCACTGAAGCTTTCTTT
D: TRBD2; size: .; V: TRBV7-3; J: TRBJ2-1; CDR3: CASSLSGTSGGNEQFF; DNA: TGTGCCAGCAGCTTATCCGGGACTAGCGGGGGCAATGAGCAGTTCTTC
D: TRBD1; size: .; V: TRBV18; J: TRBJ2-5; CDR3: CASSPRDRGRETQYF; DNA: TGTGCCAGCTCGCCGAGGGACAGGGGGCGGGAGACCCAGTACTTC